This is a list of T cell receptor beta chains from one sample in a study of CD8 T cells in Susac syndrome. Using its own MiXCR run on the immunoSEQ multiplex PCR reads, TCRdb lists one record per CDR3 protein. The data contain 100,000 to 150,000 distinct CDR3 sequences, around 94% of them singletons. Specimen: CD4+ T cells from PBMCs. These receptors were collected from a human donor in good health. Each CDR3 is given with its conserved first and last residue. D genes are given only for firm matches. Rows give clone size only sometimes, using once, few, many, or a class for an expanded clone.

>NA|TRBV5-1|TRBJ2-3|NA
CASSGGLATDTQYF
TGCGCCAGCAGCGGGGGACTTGCCACAGATACGCAGTATTTT
>NA|TRBV20-1|TRBJ2-5|once
CSARDRLSGGETQYF
TGCAGTGCTAGAGATCGACTCTCGGGCGGGGAGACCCAGTACTTC
>NA|TRBV2|TRBJ2-7|NA
CASSPHKYEQYF
TGTGCCAGCAGTCCTCATAAATACGAGCAGTACTTC
>NA|TRBV10-2|TRBJ1-5|NA
CASSELGRQPQHF
TGCGCCAGCAGTGAGTTGGGCCGCCAGCCCCAGCATTTT
>NA|TRBV4-1|TRBJ1-5|NA
CASSQVALAGQHF
TGCGCCAGCAGCCAAGTGGCGTTGGCAGGCCAGCATTTT
>NA|TRBV3-1|TRBJ2-7|few
CASSQPILGVAREQYF
TGTGCCAGCAGCCAACCCATCCTCGGGGTAGCGCGCGAGCAGTACTTC
>NA|TRBV29-1|TRBJ2-3|NA
CSVVVGTSTDTQYF
TGCAGCGTTGTGGTTGGGACTAGCACAGATACGCAGTATTTT
>TRBD1|TRBV5-1|TRBJ2-7|NA
CASSLAPGTDSYEQYF
TGCGCCAGCAGCTTGGCCCCCGGGACAGACTCCTACGAGCAGTACTTC
>TRBD1|TRBV29-1|TRBJ2-1|NA
CSVTQGAYNEQFF
TGCAGCGTTACTCAGGGGGCCTACAATGAGCAGTTCTTC
>NA|TRBV5-1|TRBJ1-2|NA
CASSLSLGNGYTF
TGCGCCAGCAGCTTGAGCCTTGGCAACGGCTACACCTTC
>NA|TRBV11-2|TRBJ1-5|NA
CASSPSNSNQPQHF
TGTGCCAGCAGCCCCAGTAATAGCAATCAGCCCCAGCATTTT
>NA|TRBV7-9|TRBJ1-1|once
CASSLSGVFTEAFF
TGTGCCAGCAGCTTGTCGGGGGTTTTCACTGAAGCTTTCTTT
>NA|TRBV6-5|TRBJ2-3|NA
CASSYSRGADTQYF
TGTGCCAGCAGTTACTCGCGGGGTGCAGATACGCAGTATTTT
>TRBD2|TRBV20-1|TRBJ2-2|NA
CSAEQLAGVTGELFF
TGCAGTGCTGAACAACTAGCGGGCGTCACCGGGGAGCTGTTTTTT
>NA|TRBV19|TRBJ1-5|few
CASSIQSGRQHF
TGTGCCAGTAGTATTCAGTCGGGACGCCAGCATTTT
>TRBD2|TRBV20-1|TRBJ2-5|NA
CSASGDYQYF
TGCAGTGCTAGCGGGGACTATCAGTACTTC
>NA|TRBV25-1|TRBJ2-2|NA
CASRAEGGELFF
TGTGCCAGCAGGGCAGAAGGCGGGGAGCTGTTTTTT
>TRBD1|TRBV5-1|TRBJ1-1|NA
CASSTQGIEAFF
TGCGCCAGCAGCACACAGGGGATTGAAGCTTTCTTT
>TRBD2|TRBV2|TRBJ2-7|once
CASRGGLAGVEQYF
TGTGCCAGCAGGGGGGGACTAGCGGGAGTCGAGCAGTACTTC
>TRBD1|TRBV30|TRBJ2-7|few
CAWSLIRTGGMYF
TGTGCCTGGAGTTTAATCCGGACAGGGGGCATGTACTTC
>TRBD2|TRBV24-1|TRBJ2-3|NA
CASETSEGTQYF
TGTGCCAGCGAGACTAGCGAGGGTACGCAGTATTTT
>NA|TRBV29-1|TRBJ1-2|NA
CSVGRQSDYGYTF
TGCAGCGTTGGTCGACAGTCGGACTATGGCTACACCTTC
>NA|TRBV11-2|TRBJ2-5|NA
CASSANSRRQTQYF
TGTGCCAGCAGCGCGAACTCGAGACGGCAGACCCAGTACTTC
>NA|TRBV29-1|TRBJ1-1|once
CSVAASLGNTEAFF
TGCAGCGTTGCCGCGAGCCTTGGGAACACTGAAGCTTTCTTT
>TRBD1|TRBV20-1|TRBJ1-5|NA
CSAGTEDSNQPQHF
TGCAGTGCTGGGACAGAAGATAGCAATCAGCCCCAGCATTTT
>TRBD1|TRBV9|TRBJ2-7|NA
CASSVGGTGHRYF
TGTGCCAGCAGCGTAGGGGGGACAGGCCACCGATACTTC
>NA|TRBV5-4|TRBJ2-5|NA
CASSSVQDGQETQYF
TGTGCCAGCAGCTCCGTCCAGGACGGGCAGGAGACCCAGTACTTC
>TRBD1|TRBV7-2|TRBJ1-2|NA
CASSSQGGNNYGYTF
TGTGCCAGCAGCTCCCAAGGGGGCAATAACTATGGCTACACCTTC
>TRBD1|TRBV7-9|TRBJ2-1|NA
CASSPDPGTGGNEQFF
TGTGCCAGCAGCCCAGACCCCGGGACAGGGGGCAATGAGCAGTTCTTC
>TRBD2|TRBV5-1|TRBJ2-2|NA
CASSLWRGDTGELFF
TGCGCCAGCAGCTTGTGGCGGGGGGACACCGGGGAGCTGTTTTTT
>NA|TRBV29-1|TRBJ2-7|NA
CSVRGPAYEQYF
TGCAGCGTTAGGGGACCCGCCTACGAGCAGTACTTC
>TRBD1|TRBV20-1|TRBJ1-4|NA
CSAKSDRAPNEKLFF
TGCAGTGCAAAATCCGACAGGGCGCCTAATGAAAAACTGTTTTTT
>TRBD2|TRBV9|TRBJ2-1|once
CASGRRAGGYNEQFF
TGTGCCAGCGGTCGTCGAGCGGGGGGATACAATGAGCAGTTCTTC
>TRBD1|TRBV6-1|TRBJ2-7|NA
CASSGDRSSYEQYF
TGTGCCAGCAGTGGGGACAGGTCCTCCTACGAGCAGTACTTC
>NA|TRBV3-1|TRBJ1-2|once
CASSQGPEGYTF
TGTGCCAGCAGCCAAGGGCCAGAGGGCTACACCTTC
>NA|TRBV7-9|TRBJ2-2|NA
CASSLVWEGTGELFF
TGTGCCAGCAGCTTAGTGTGGGAAGGCACCGGGGAGCTGTTTTTT
>NA|TRBV7-2|TRBJ1-1|NA
CASSFSVNTEAFF
TGTGCCAGCAGCTTCAGCGTGAACACTGAAGCTTTCTTT
>TRBD1|TRBV30|TRBJ2-3|NA
CAWSLRGLPSTDTQYF
TGTGCCTGGAGTTTAAGGGGGCTCCCTAGCACAGATACGCAGTATTTT
>NA|TRBV7-2|TRBJ2-5|once
CASTEQETQYF
TGTGCCAGCACCGAACAAGAGACCCAGTACTTC
>NA|TRBV29-1|TRBJ1-1|NA
CSVGAGNTEAFF
TGCAGCGTTGGAGCTGGAAACACTGAAGCTTTCTTT
>NA|TRBV6-6|TRBJ1-1|NA
CASSITGRDTEAFF
TGTGCCAGCAGTATTACAGGGCGCGACACTGAAGCTTTCTTT
>TRBD2|TRBV11-2|TRBJ2-6|NA
CASSGSGTRGTGANVLTF
TGTGCCAGCAGCGGTAGCGGGACGCGGGGTACCGGGGCCAACGTCCTGACTTTC
>TRBD1|TRBV5-1|TRBJ2-3|NA
CASSLGQGDDTQYF
TGCGCCAGCAGCTTGGGACAGGGGGATGATACGCAGTATTTT
>NA|TRBV24-1|TRBJ2-7|NA
CATSPRPGTKAYEQYF
TGTGCCACCAGTCCCAGACCCGGGACCAAAGCCTACGAGCAGTACTTC
>NA|TRBV6-5|TRBJ1-3|NA
CASRGGLRGNTIYF
TGTGCCAGCAGGGGAGGACTCCGAGGAAACACCATATATTTT
>TRBD2|TRBV11-2|TRBJ2-1|NA
CASRQLAGGYNEQFF
TGTGCCAGCAGGCAACTAGCGGGAGGCTACAATGAGCAGTTCTTC
>NA|TRBV4-1|TRBJ1-4|NA
CASSQAPHPQGRRREKLFF
TGCGCCAGCAGCCAGGCACCACACCCACAGGGAAGAAGGAGAGAAAAACTGTTTTTT
>TRBD2|TRBV30|TRBJ2-5|NA
CAGTSGRTKTQYF
TGTGCCGGGACTAGCGGGAGAACAAAGACCCAGTACTTC
>NA|TRBV9|TRBJ1-2|once
CASSVWTGLGGYTF
TGTGCCAGCAGCGTTTGGACGGGCTTGGGTGGCTACACCTTC
>NA|TRBV6-5|TRBJ2-7|NA
CASSYGHGDFYEQYF
TGTGCCAGCAGTTACGGACACGGGGATTTCTACGAGCAGTACTTC
>NA|TRBV7-6|TRBJ2-7|NA
CASSLGNQGEQYF
TGTGCCAGCAGCTTAGGGAACCAGGGGGAGCAGTACTTC
>NA|TRBV25-1|TRBJ1-1|NA
CASSERGGNTEAFF
TGTGCCAGCAGTGAACGGGGGGGAAACACTGAAGCTTTCTTT
>NA|TRBV7-2|TRBJ2-3|NA
CASSLDWGTQYF
TGTGCCAGCAGCTTAGACTGGGGGACGCAGTATTTT
>NA|TRBV6-1|TRBJ1-2|NA
CASSTGQNYGYTF
TGTGCCAGCAGTACTGGACAGAACTATGGCTACACCTTC
>NA|TRBV7-9|TRBJ2-5|NA
CASSFNGQETQYF
TGTGCCAGCAGCTTTAACGGTCAAGAGACCCAGTACTTC
>TRBD1|TRBV20-1|TRBJ2-5|NA
CSAWDRQETQYF
TGCAGTGCTTGGGACAGACAAGAGACCCAGTACTTC
>NA|TRBV4-1|TRBJ1-1|NA
CASTFDRRNTEAFF
TGCGCCAGCACCTTCGACAGGAGGAACACTGAAGCTTTCTTT
>NA|TRBV15|TRBJ2-7|NA
CATKTGTDSYEQYF
TGTGCCACCAAGACAGGTACCGACTCCTACGAGCAGTACTTC
>NA|TRBV21-1|TRBJ2-5|NA
CASSKCGGSLQETQYF
TGTGCCAGCAGCAAATGTGGTGGGAGTCTACAAGAGACCCAGTACTTC